This entry is about one T cell receptor beta chain. Clones were sequenced by immunoSEQ multiplex PCR, and TCRdb holds only the in-frame ones, with some missing. The sample records hundreds of thousands of clones, 70% to 80% being singletons. The data stem from a study of shared clonotypes between healthy human individuals. The sequencing sample was made of PBMCs. This sequence was found in a woman in her thirties or forties in good health. Some clones in this sample may be carry-over from other donors' samples.

The CDR3 protein is CASSATGTGFYEQYF. The CDR3 bases are TGCGCCAGCAGCGCCACCGGGACAGGGTTCTACGAGCAGTACTTC. The chain uses TRBV5-1 and TRBJ2-7, with 9 nucleotides matching TRBD1. CDR1 is SGHRS and CDR2 is YFSETQ in the germline V gene. The V gene end was trimmed by 4 bases and the J gene end by 3 bases; junction bases not matched to a gene: 8. This CDR3 spans 15 amino acids.